This record concerns one TCR beta chain sequence. This clone was observed a handful of times. Its cognate antigen has yet to be identified. No qualities accompany the bases; no much larger clone lies one base away. The immunoSEQ Assay, a bias-controlled multiplex PCR, was used to amplify TCRbeta CDR3 regions from genomic DNA. Turning to the authors' computational methods: The number of nucleated cells in each sample was estimated from the amplification of reference gene primers within the assay. To quantify the absolute abundance of each unique TCRbeta CDR3 rearrangement, sequence reads were collapsed and filtered. For each sample, productive Simpson clonality was calculated as the square root of Simpson's diversity index over productive rearrangements. Here the immuneACCESS table is served through TCRdb, limited to in-frame sequences with V and J called. Missing clones are a known gap in these copies; in checked studies unresolved V genes cover under half, and the rest lacks a known reason. That table gives V, J and clone size, and the DNA gave D and trimming. Within this sample are under 250,000 clones, with around four fifths of them counted one time only. Clones ranked in the top ten supply about 7.4% of the sample.

Each collaborating institution followed its own protocols to collect whole blood in K2EDTA tubes. For TCRbeta analysis, collaborator samples were shipped as frozen whole blood, as isolated PBMCs, or as DNA extracted from either sample type. This entry belongs to a study of blood T cell repertoires in COVID-19 (TCRdb year 2020). Notes on the research overall: Samples from collaborators originated in the United States, Italy and Spain and spanned both the acute and convalescent phases of COVID-19. The sample metadata nearly always contained a de-identified subject ID, COVID-19 status, age in years and sex. The prospective study material was composed of cDNA or gDNA derived from T cells, B-cell-depleted T cells, or PBMCs. The repertoires were released in a freely available public database meant as a resource for research on the immune response to SARS-CoV-2. Deeply sampled blood TCRbeta repertoires from subjects exposed to, actively infected with, or recovered from COVID-19 were included in the dataset. Samples were obtained from the ongoing ImmuneRACE study (first 160 participants) and from 1,000 to 1,500 subjects provided by 6 global collaborators. Where available, HLA class I and class II types were obtained from metadata supplied by the sample provider rather than from assay-based typing.

Counted from cysteine to phenylalanine, this CDR3 has 16 amino acids. Just the 48-base CDR3 DNA is kept, in frame starting at base 1. Trimming removed 2 bases from V and 4 bases from J; the gene matches leave 12 bases unexplained. The germline V gene encodes CDR1 GTSNPN and CDR2 SVGIG (reference sequence). The paper as a whole reports these results and caveats: Clinical and demographic metadata were provided uncurated, with the amount varying by source and participant.

Material for sequencing was peripheral blood. The chain is made from TRBV30 and TRBJ2-5; TRBD2 matches 8 bases in the middle. This clonotype was sampled from a woman in her forties or fifties with acute or convalescent COVID-19. The nucleotides read TGTGCCTGGAGTACATTAGCGGGATTTAATACAGAGACCCAGTACTTC. This sequence encodes CAWSTLAGFNTETQYF.